Listed here is a single T cell receptor beta chain. These data originate in a study of blood T cell repertoires in COVID-19. On the study more broadly: In each case, the material was cDNA or gDNA derived from T cells, B-cell-depleted T cells, or PBMCs.

Recruited during active infection, patients (from Seattle) were subsequently followed longitudinally. V was shortened by 2 bases and J by 8 bases, with 16 bases between the two germline ends. Germline-derived CDR1 and CDR2 are SGDLS and YYNGEE. CDR3 length: 14 amino acids. As processed by the authors: Reference gene primer amplification gave nucleated cell count estimates. TCRdb's copy holds only in-frame clones and misses some; the assay was immunoSEQ multiplex PCR. The V and J calls and clone size come from that table; D and trimming were worked out from the DNA. The sample gives hundreds of thousands of clones, around 89% of which show up once; 3% is in the top ten.

The J gene is TRBJ1-2, the V gene TRBV9; D uncertain. The receptor was isolated from a woman in her 30s with COVID-19, enrolled during active disease. Material: peripheral blood. This CDR3 is CASSVDLRGKGYTF. As DNA, the CDR3 is TGTGCCAGCAGCGTCGATTTGCGCGGCAAAGGCTACACCTTC.